This TCR beta chain appears in the sequencing data of a study of control samples from healthy donors and cancer patients. Libraries were prepared by immunoSEQ multiplex PCR; TCRdb keeps only in-frame clonotypes and omits some of them. The data hold about 100,000 clones, with around 90% observed a single time. This CDR3 region has 17 residues. CDR1 is SGDLS, CDR2 YYNGEE, per germline. Trimming removed 4 bases from V and 3 bases from J; junction bases left unmatched: 8. The receptor's source is a man aged 25 to 45 in good health. The rearrangement links TRBV9 to TRBJ2-3, with 13 bases lining up with TRBD2. Sequencing used blood. The CDR3 loop is CASSKLGGLAGTDTQYF. CDR3 DNA: TGTGCCAGCAGCAAGCTTGGGGGACTAGCGGGGACAGATACGCAGTATTTT.